This TCR beta chain was obtained from a study of shared clonotypes between healthy human individuals. The wider study: Per donor, three plates held CD4 naive cells, three held CD4 memory, two held CD8 naive and one held CD8 memory.

TCRdb keeps only in-frame clones here, not all; method: immunoSEQ multiplex PCR. The table lists more than 2,000,000 clones, about 92% of them singletons. The CDR3 length is 14 residues. CDR1 and CDR2 (germline): SGHRS, YFSETQ. After removal of 7 bases from V and 11 bases from J, the junction contained 15 bases not matched to a gene. The sample comprised naive CD4+ T cells from PBMCs. The sample's subset: CD45RA+ positively selected. This rearrangement joins TRBV5-1 to TRBJ1-1; 9 nucleotides line up with TRBD1. This sequence was found in a man in his late teens or twenties in good health. Some clones in this sample may be carry-over from other donors' samples. CDR3 nucleotide sequence: TGCGCCAGCTGGGACGCGGGGGACAGGGACGGTGCTTTCTTT. Amino acid sequence: CASWDAGDRDGAFF. The complete variable domain, with remaining parts taken from reference TRBV5-1 and TRBJ1-1, reads KAGVTQTPRYLIKTRGQQVTLSCSPISGHRSVSWYQQTPGQGLQFLFEYFSETQRNKGNFPGRFSGRQFSNSRSEMNVSTLELGDSALYLCASWDAGDRDGAFFGQGTRLTVV.